These T cell receptor beta chains were read from a single sample in a study of siplizumab effects on memory and regulatory T cells. Data came from immunoSEQ multiplex PCR; TCRdb stores just in-frame clones and leaves some out. The sample shows a few hundred clones, 66% of them seen only once. Their target antigens are unknown. Input material: CFSE-low (dividing) CD4+ T cells sorted from an allogeneic mixed lymphocyte reaction. These receptor sequences come from a human donor in good health; the cells came from an allogeneic mixed lymphocyte reaction. Each CDR3 is given with its conserved first and last residue. The D gene is left open where the match is weak. Size values are once, few and many counts, or a class for expanded clones, and some rows have none.

V: TRBV7-2; J: TRBJ2-1; size: -; D: -; DNA: TGTGCCAGCAGCGTTTACAATGAGCAGTTCTTC; CDR3: CASSVYNEQFF
V: TRBV7-7; J: TRBJ2-6; size: -; D: -; DNA: TGTGCCAGCAGCTATTGCCACAAAGTCGGGCCAACGCTGACTTTC; CDR3: CASSYCHKVGPTLTF
V: TRBV5-6; J: TRBJ1-1; size: -; D: -; DNA: TGTGCCAGCAGCCGGGGACTCCCGAACACTGAAGCTTTCTTT; CDR3: CASSRGLPNTEAFF
V: TRBV4-1; J: TRBJ2-1; size: -; D: -; DNA: TGCGCCAGCAGCCACCCGAGCGGGTACAATGAGCAGTTCTTC; CDR3: CASSHPSGYNEQFF
V: TRBV7-7; J: TRBJ2-1; size: few; D: TRBD2; DNA: TGTGCTAGCAGCTTATCGGGAGGGCTTAATGAGCAGTTCTTC; CDR3: CASSLSGGLNEQFF
V: TRBV19; J: TRBJ2-1; size: few; D: -; DNA: TGTGCCAGCGGGTGGGGCCCATACAATGAGCAGTTCTTC; CDR3: CASGWGPYNEQFF
V: TRBV6-7; J: TRBJ2-7; size: -; D: -; DNA: TGTGCCAGCAGTTACGGGAGCAGTTCCTACGAGCAGTACTTC; CDR3: CASSYGSSSYEQYF
V: TRBV29-1; J: TRBJ2-7; size: once; D: -; DNA: TGCAGCGTTGGTGGCGGAGCCTACGAGCAGTACTTC; CDR3: CSVGGGAYEQYF
V: TRBV6-6; J: TRBJ1-1; size: -; D: TRBD1; DNA: TGTGCCAGCAGTGGCCCGGGCGGACAGGGCGGCCCTGAAGCTTTCTTT; CDR3: CASSGPGGQGGPEAFF
V: TRBV27; J: TRBJ1-2; size: -; D: -; DNA: TGTGCCAGCAGTTCTCAGGGGATGGCGTATGGCTACACCTTC; CDR3: CASSSQGMAYGYTF
V: TRBV30; J: TRBJ1-2; size: -; D: TRBD1; DNA: TGTGCCCGGGGGACCCCGAGTGGACAGGTCCTTTATGGCTACACCTTC; CDR3: CARGTPSGQVLYGYTF
V: TRBV5-1; J: TRBJ1-2; size: few; D: -; DNA: TGCGCCAGCAGCTTGGCGGGTTTCGATGGCTACACCTTC; CDR3: CASSLAGFDGYTF
V: TRBV27; J: TRBJ1-1; size: -; D: -; DNA: TGTGCCAGCAGTTTATCCAGGGTTGGGACTGAAGCTTTCTTT; CDR3: CASSLSRVGTEAFF
V: TRBV4-1; J: TRBJ2-1; size: -; D: -; DNA: TGCGCCAGCAGCCAGCCGGGCTTGGGGGGCAATGAGCAGTTCTTC; CDR3: CASSQPGLGGNEQFF
V: TRBV18; J: TRBJ2-3; size: -; D: -; DNA: TGTGCCAGCTCACCGGCTGGGGTGGCAGATACGCAGTATTTT; CDR3: CASSPAGVADTQYF
V: TRBV19; J: TRBJ1-1; size: -; D: -; DNA: TGTGCCAGTAGTATTTGGAGGGCCCCGAACACTGAAGCTTTCTTT; CDR3: CASSIWRAPNTEAFF
V: TRBV28; J: TRBJ1-4; size: -; D: -; DNA: TGTGCCAGCACCCGGGGGGCGGCGGCTAATGAAAAACTGTTTTTT; CDR3: CASTRGAAANEKLFF
V: TRBV28; J: TRBJ2-7; size: -; D: TRBD1; DNA: TGTGCCAGCAGTTTAGCAGGGGGTAACTACGAGCAGTACTTC; CDR3: CASSLAGGNYEQYF
V: TRBV30; J: TRBJ1-1; size: -; D: -; DNA: TGTGCCTGGAGTGGACTTACCGAAGCTTTCTTT; CDR3: CAWSGLTEAFF
V: TRBV18; J: TRBJ2-7; size: -; D: -; DNA: TGTGCCAGCTCACCAGCCCCTCGGGGGAACTACGAGCAGTACTTC; CDR3: CASSPAPRGNYEQYF
V: TRBV5-1; J: TRBJ1-1; size: -; D: TRBD1; DNA: TGCGCCAGCAGCCCTAGGACAGGGGTGATGGCTGAAGCTTTCTTT; CDR3: CASSPRTGVMAEAFF
V: TRBV27; J: TRBJ2-1; size: -; D: -; DNA: TGTGCCAGCAGTTTACGGGGGTACAATGAGCAGTTCTTC; CDR3: CASSLRGYNEQFF
V: TRBV30; J: TRBJ2-2; size: few; D: TRBD2; DNA: TGTGCCTGGACCCCTAGCGGGAGGGCCTCCGGGGAGCTGTTTTTT; CDR3: CAWTPSGRASGELFF
V: TRBV27; J: TRBJ1-3; size: -; D: TRBD1; DNA: TGTGCCAGCAGAAAAACAGGGGCCCCAAACACCATATATTTT; CDR3: CASRKTGAPNTIYF
V: TRBV21-1; J: TRBJ1-1; size: -; D: -; DNA: TGTGCCAGCAGATTGATTGTCTACACAATTCGCACTGAAGCTTTCTTT; CDR3: CASRLIVYTIRTEAFF
V: TRBV5-1; J: TRBJ2-7; size: -; D: -; DNA: TGCGCCAGCAGCCCGGCGGATCCCACCTACGAGCAGTACTTC; CDR3: CASSPADPTYEQYF
V: TRBV7-9; J: TRBJ1-1; size: -; D: -; DNA: TGTGCCAGCAGCCTGGAGCCTGGCACTGAAGCTTTCTTT; CDR3: CASSLEPGTEAFF
V: TRBV5-5; J: TRBJ2-1; size: few; D: -; DNA: TGTGCCAGCAGCTTCGTCGGGGGTCATGAGCAGTTCTTC; CDR3: CASSFVGGHEQFF
V: TRBV5-1; J: TRBJ2-7; size: -; D: TRBD1; DNA: TGCGCCAGCAGCTTGGATGGGACAGGGCAAGCCGAGCAGTACTTC; CDR3: CASSLDGTGQAEQYF
V: TRBV19; J: TRBJ1-5; size: few; D: -; DNA: TGTGCCAGTAGCACAACTTCGGGCGACAATCAGCCCCAGCATTTT; CDR3: CASSTTSGDNQPQHF
V: TRBV19; J: TRBJ2-3; size: -; D: -; DNA: TGTGCCAGTAGTATAGTCGGTCGCACAGATACGCAGTATTTT; CDR3: CASSIVGRTDTQYF
V: TRBV25-1; J: TRBJ2-5; size: -; D: -; DNA: TGTGCCAGCGGCGTGTTTCCGGGAGAGACCCAGTACTTC; CDR3: CASGVFPGETQYF
V: TRBV5-8; J: TRBJ2-6; size: -; D: -; DNA: TGTGCCAGCAGCCGGGACCTCTCTCGGGCCAACGTCCTGACTTTC; CDR3: CASSRDLSRANVLTF
V: TRBV29-1; J: TRBJ2-3; size: few; D: -; DNA: TGCAGCGTTGAAAGGGGAGGCACAGATACGCAGTATTTT; CDR3: CSVERGGTDTQYF
V: TRBV6-5; J: TRBJ1-2; size: few; D: -; DNA: TGTGCCAGCAGTTACTCTCGGGGGATCTATGGCTACACCTTC; CDR3: CASSYSRGIYGYTF
V: TRBV19; J: TRBJ1-1; size: -; D: -; DNA: TGTGCCAGTAGTCTCGATCACGGGTTTGACACTGAAGCTTTCTTT; CDR3: CASSLDHGFDTEAFF
V: TRBV5-1; J: TRBJ2-1; size: -; D: -; DNA: TGCGCCAGCAGCTTGCCCCGGGGCTACAATGAGCAGTTCTTC; CDR3: CASSLPRGYNEQFF
V: TRBV29-1; J: TRBJ2-3; size: once; D: -; DNA: TGCAGCGTTGACAGAACTAGCACAGATACGCAGTATTTT; CDR3: CSVDRTSTDTQYF
V: TRBV5-5; J: TRBJ2-1; size: -; D: -; DNA: TGTGCCAGCAGCCGATCGCGTGGGACCTCTAAGGGCAATGAGCAGTTCTTC; CDR3: CASSRSRGTSKGNEQFF
V: TRBV5-1; J: TRBJ2-7; size: -; D: -; DNA: TGCGCCAGCAGCTTGTACGGGGGGCGTGACGAGCAGTACTTC; CDR3: CASSLYGGRDEQYF
V: TRBV6-6; J: TRBJ2-1; size: -; D: -; DNA: TGTGCCAGCAGTTACGGTTCTCTCAACAATGAGCAGTTCTTC; CDR3: CASSYGSLNNEQFF
V: TRBV5-1; J: TRBJ2-1; size: once; D: -; DNA: TGCGCCAGCAGCTTGAGACAAACGGGCTCTGAGCAGTTCTTC; CDR3: CASSLRQTGSEQFF
V: TRBV6-1; J: TRBJ1-5; size: -; D: -; DNA: TGTGCCAGCAGTGAAAAGGGTGGCCTTCAGCCCCAGCATTTT; CDR3: CASSEKGGLQPQHF
V: TRBV4-1; J: TRBJ2-2; size: -; D: -; DNA: TGCGCCAGCAGCCAGTGGGGGTACACCGGGGAGCTGTTTTTT; CDR3: CASSQWGYTGELFF
V: TRBV5-1; J: TRBJ2-6; size: -; D: -; DNA: TGCGCCAGCAGCTCTTCCTCAGGGGCCGGGGCCAACGTCCTGACTTTC; CDR3: CASSSSSGAGANVLTF
V: TRBV9; J: TRBJ2-3; size: few; D: TRBD2; DNA: TGTGCCAGCAGCGTTTTAGCGGGAGGTATTGCAGATACGCAGTATTTT; CDR3: CASSVLAGGIADTQYF
V: TRBV7-2; J: TRBJ2-1; size: -; D: -; DNA: TGTGCCAGCAGCTTAGATGGGGGCGTGGAGTTCTTC; CDR3: CASSLDGGVEFF
V: TRBV6-1; J: TRBJ2-2; size: -; D: -; DNA: TGTGCCAGCACGATATACACTCCGAACACCGGGGAGCTGTTTTTT; CDR3: CASTIYTPNTGELFF
V: TRBV10-3; J: TRBJ1-3; size: once; D: -; DNA: TGTGCCATCATGGCGGGGGCTGGAAACACCATATATTTT; CDR3: CAIMAGAGNTIYF
V: TRBV10-3; J: TRBJ2-1; size: few; D: -; DNA: TGTGCCATCAGTTTCGATCATAGGAATGAGCAGTTCTTC; CDR3: CAISFDHRNEQFF
V: TRBV6-4; J: TRBJ1-5; size: -; D: TRBD1; DNA: TGTGCCAGCAGCAAGGGGGCAGGTCAGCCCCAGCATTTT; CDR3: CASSKGAGQPQHF
V: TRBV7-2; J: TRBJ2-1; size: -; D: TRBD1; DNA: TGTGCCAGCAGCTGGGGACAGGGGATGGGTGAGCAGTTCTTC; CDR3: CASSWGQGMGEQFF
V: TRBV18; J: TRBJ2-1; size: -; D: -; DNA: TGTGCCAGCTCACCACGACGGGAGTGGGTCAATGAGCAGTTCTTC; CDR3: CASSPRREWVNEQFF
V: TRBV19; J: TRBJ2-2; size: -; D: TRBD1; DNA: TGTGCCAGTAGTATCGATAGGACAGGGGGCCTTGGCGGGGAGCTGTTTTTT; CDR3: CASSIDRTGGLGGELFF
V: TRBV6-1; J: TRBJ1-2; size: -; D: -; DNA: TGTGCCAGCAGTGATTGGTTCTCTGGCTACACCTTC; CDR3: CASSDWFSGYTF